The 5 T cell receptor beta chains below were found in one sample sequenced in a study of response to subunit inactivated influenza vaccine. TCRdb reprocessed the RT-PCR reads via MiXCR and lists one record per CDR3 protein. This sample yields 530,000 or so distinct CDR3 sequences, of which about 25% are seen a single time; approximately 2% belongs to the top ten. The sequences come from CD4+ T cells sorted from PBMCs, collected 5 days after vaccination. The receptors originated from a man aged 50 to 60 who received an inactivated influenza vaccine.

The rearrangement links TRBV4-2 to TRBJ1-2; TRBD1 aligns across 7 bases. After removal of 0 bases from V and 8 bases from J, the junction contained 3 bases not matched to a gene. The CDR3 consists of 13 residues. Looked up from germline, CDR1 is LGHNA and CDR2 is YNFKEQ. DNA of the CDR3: TGTGCCAGCAGCCAAGATGACAGGGACGGCTACACCTTC. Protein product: CASSQDDRDGYTF.

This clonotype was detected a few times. The CDR3 sequence: CASSLEGGNEQFF. CDR3 DNA: TGTGCCAGCAGCTTAGAAGGGGGCAATGAGCAGTTCTTC. The chain couples TRBV7-9 to TRBJ2-1; possibly TRBD1 for D (6 bases). Trimming shortened V by 1 base and J by 6 bases, and 7 bases separated the two germline ends. Germline V gene data show CDR1 as SEHNR and CDR2 as FQNEAQ (reference sequence). The CDR3 is 13 residues long.

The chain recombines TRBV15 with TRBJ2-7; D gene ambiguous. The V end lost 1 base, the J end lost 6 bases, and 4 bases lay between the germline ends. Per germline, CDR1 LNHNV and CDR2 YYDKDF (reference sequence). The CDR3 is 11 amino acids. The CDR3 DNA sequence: TGTGCCACCAGCAGAGGGTTCGAGCAGTACTTC. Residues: CATSRGFEQYF.

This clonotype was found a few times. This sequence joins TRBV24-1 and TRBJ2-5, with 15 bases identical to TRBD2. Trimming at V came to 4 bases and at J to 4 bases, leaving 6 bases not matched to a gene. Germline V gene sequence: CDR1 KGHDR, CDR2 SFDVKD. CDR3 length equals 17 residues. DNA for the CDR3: TGTGCCACCAGTGACGCTGGACTAGCGGGAGGGCGAGAGACCCAGTACTTC. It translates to CATSDAGLAGGRETQYF.

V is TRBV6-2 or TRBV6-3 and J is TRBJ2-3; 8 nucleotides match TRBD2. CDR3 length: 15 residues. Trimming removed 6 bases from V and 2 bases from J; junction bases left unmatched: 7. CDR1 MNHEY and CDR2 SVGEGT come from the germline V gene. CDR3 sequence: CASRSTSGLTDTQYF. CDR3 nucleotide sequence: TGTGCCAGCAGGAGCACTAGCGGACTCACAGATACGCAGTATTTT.